This TCR beta chain was retrieved from a study of cytotoxic CD8 clonotypes in ibrutinib-treated CLL (TCRdb year 2021). A note on the overall study: The cohort included roughly 15 treatment-naive and ten to twelve relapsed/refractory patients; about 18 were IGHV unmutated. Partial responses were observed in 24 patients and complete responses in 2; after a median follow-up of roughly 62 months, remission was maintained in about 15 patients and progression was observed in some twelve. Samples at response were collected after a median of 12 months of treatment, with a range of about 6 to 40 months. On average, each sample had approximately 260,000 productive templates and more than 75,000 productive rearrangements. Longitudinal samples were obtainable from about 30% of the 86 participants in the trial. Cryopreserved peripheral blood mononuclear cells were obtained prior to treatment, at the time of response, and at either disease progression or sustained remission. Patients were still on ibrutinib when every remission and progressive disease sample was collected. The full study reports these points: Public clonotypes were rare and either contracted or stayed stable during treatment, and the rise in clonality at ibrutinib response reflected the expansion of private clonotypes. Clonality increased at ibrutinib response, stayed stable in sustained remission, and fell back toward baseline at progression. At baseline, clonality was higher than in age-matched healthy donors and showed a strong correlation with circulating CD8+ T-cell counts. Lymph node repertoires were not examined, and the timing of sampling was not matched between patients in sustained remission and those whose disease progressed.

This clone occurred once. The antigen this receptor binds is unknown. No much larger clone is present one base from it, and per-base qualities are unavailable. Per the germline V gene, SGHRS is the CDR1 and YFSETQ is the CDR2. Trimming takes 1 base from V and 5 bases from J, and the germline ends sit 9 bases apart. The CDR3 holds 13 amino acids from the cysteine to the phenylalanine. The only DNA kept is the CDR3, 39 bases in frame from the first base. The sample's time point label is to be understood as: 12 months on ibrutinib. For TCR beta library preparation, around 2.2 micrograms of genomic DNA was extracted from cryopreserved PBMCs. Longitudinal blood samples from CLL patients on ibrutinib monotherapy underwent high-throughput TCR beta sequencing. The patients took part in an open-label, single-center phase 2 trial of ibrutinib monotherapy. The goal of deep resolution MiSeq sequencing was a depth between 1 in 1 million and 1 in 200,000 T cells, and coverage averaged 10x per clonotype. TCR beta libraries were generated with the immunoSEQ hsTCRB Kit. From the authors' description of their analysis: Data were analyzed with ImmunoSEQ Data Assistant and ImmunoSEQ Analyzer, with V, D and J genes assigned per IMGT definitions. Clonality was computed as one minus normalized Shannon entropy of productive rearrangement frequencies, ranging from 0 to 1. Only overrepresented clonotypes making up at least 0.05% of the repertoire of each patient were included in the public clonotype analysis. Some 13 age-matched healthy donor repertoires from immuneACCESS were used as controls for clonality. Not all clones reach the TCRdb copy of this immuneACCESS table, which keeps in-frame sequences only. Checked studies attribute under half of the gap to unresolved V genes and leave the rest unexplained. V and J calls and clone size are those listed in that table; D and trimming were worked out from the DNA. The sample includes about 44,000 clones, with almost 70% observed a single time. The ten largest account for approximately 13% of the sample.

The chain employs TRBV5-1 and TRBJ2-5; the D gene is unclear. The sequences come from PBMCs, collected after 12 months of ibrutinib treatment. The TCR was taken from a human donor with chronic lymphocytic leukemia. For the CDR3, the sequence is CASSLTYSETQYF. Read as DNA, the sequence is TGCGCCAGCAGCTTGACATACTCGGAGACCCAGTACTTC.